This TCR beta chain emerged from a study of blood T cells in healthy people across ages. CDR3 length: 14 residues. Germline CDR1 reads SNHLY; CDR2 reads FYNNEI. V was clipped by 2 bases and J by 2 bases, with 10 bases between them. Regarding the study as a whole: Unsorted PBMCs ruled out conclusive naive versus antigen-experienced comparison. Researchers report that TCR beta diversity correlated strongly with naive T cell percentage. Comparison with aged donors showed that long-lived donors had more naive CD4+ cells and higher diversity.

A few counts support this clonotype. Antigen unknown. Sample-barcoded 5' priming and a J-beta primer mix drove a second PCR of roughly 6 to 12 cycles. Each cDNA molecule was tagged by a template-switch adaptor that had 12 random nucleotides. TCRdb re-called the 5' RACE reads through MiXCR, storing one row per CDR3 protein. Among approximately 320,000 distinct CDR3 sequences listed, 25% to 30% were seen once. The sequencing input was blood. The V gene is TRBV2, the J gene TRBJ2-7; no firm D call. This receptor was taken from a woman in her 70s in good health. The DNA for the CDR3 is TGTGCCAGCAGTGAATCCCCGGGTCCCTACGAGCAGTACTTC. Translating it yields CASSESPGPYEQYF.